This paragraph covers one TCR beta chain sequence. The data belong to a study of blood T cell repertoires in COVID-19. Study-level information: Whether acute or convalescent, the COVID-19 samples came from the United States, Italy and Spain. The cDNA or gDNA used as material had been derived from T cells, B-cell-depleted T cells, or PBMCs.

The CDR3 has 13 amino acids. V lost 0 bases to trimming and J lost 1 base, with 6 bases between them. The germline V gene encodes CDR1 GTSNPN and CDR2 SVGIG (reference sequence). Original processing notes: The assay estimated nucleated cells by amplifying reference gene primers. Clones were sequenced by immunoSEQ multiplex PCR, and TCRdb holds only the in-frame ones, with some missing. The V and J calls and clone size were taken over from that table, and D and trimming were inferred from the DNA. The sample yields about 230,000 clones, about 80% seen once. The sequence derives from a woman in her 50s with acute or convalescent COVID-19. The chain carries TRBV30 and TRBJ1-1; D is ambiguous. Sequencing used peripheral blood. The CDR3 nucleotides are TGTGCCTGGAGTGTGGGAGAGAACACTGAAGCTTTCTTT. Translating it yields CAWSVGENTEAFF.